This T cell receptor beta chain was obtained from a study of monozygotic twins with inflammatory bowel disease. Study-wide results and caveats: Resolution of different T cell subtypes was not achieved.

Comments on this clonotype: Its antigen is not known.

The template switching step added UMIs that contained a 6-nucleotide sample barcode. Each CDR3 protein gets one entry in TCRdb, which reprocessed the 5' RACE reads and gives no DNA. The sample yields 150,000 to 200,000 distinct CDR3 sequences, of which the top ten take up over 2.5%. CDR1 and CDR2 from the germline V gene are SGHAT and FQDESV (reference sequence). There are 17 residues in the CDR3. Donors each contributed one blood sample measuring around 2.5 ml. The sample taken for sequencing was blood. The TCR comes from a human donor with ulcerative colitis or Crohn's disease, or a healthy co-twin of an affected twin (not recorded which). The chain links TRBV11-1 to TRBJ2-2; TCRdb proposes TRBD1, but this gene call is untestable without DNA. Here the CDR3 reads CASSLRTYGAGAGELFF.